This T cell receptor (beta chain) came from a study of T cells in Graves' hyperthyroidism and ophthalmopathy. Amplified TCR beta CDR3 regions derived from RNA transcripts. Using the HTBI primer set, a first-round RT-PCR was run on the TCR CDR3. TCRdb reprocessed the multiplex PCR reads via MiXCR and lists one record per CDR3 protein. The top ten hold roughly 30% of the sample, which has around 760,000 distinct CDR3 sequences, around a third seen once. Sequenced material: blood. This clonotype originated in a woman in her 40s with Graves' hyperthyroidism.

CDR3 nucleotides: TGTGCCAGCAGTCCCCCCGGGGTGGCTTTCTTT. Protein sequence: CASSPPGVAFF. The rearrangement uses TRBV25-1 and TRBJ1-1; D remains unclear. This CDR3 has 11 amino acids. Germline-derived CDR1 and CDR2 are MGHDK and SYGVNS. The germline V and J ends were trimmed by 5 bases and 11 bases, with 12 bases remaining between them. The full variable domain, rest sourced from reference TRBV25-1 and TRBJ1-1, is EADIYQTPRYLVIGTGKKITLECSQTMGHDKMYWYQQDPGMELHLIHYSYGVNSTEKGDLSSESTVSRIRTEHFPLTLESARPSHTSQYLCASSPPGVAFFGQGTRLTVV.